Below, 15 T cell receptor beta chains from the same sample are listed, as sequenced in a study of T cell responses to AZD1222 COVID-19 vaccine. Repertoires were generated with immunoSEQ multiplex PCR, while TCRdb's copy carries only in-frame clones and drops some. The sample shows about 120,000 clones, roughly nine tenths of them seen only once. The input for sequencing was peripheral blood, taken on day 0 of AZD1222 vaccination. The receptors come from an adult in good health.

The chain has TRBV5-4 and TRBJ2-3, with D possibly matching TRBD1 (6 bases). Germline CDR1 SGHNT, CDR2 YYREEE (reference sequence). V lost 1 base and J lost 0, with 6 bases in between. There are 14 residues in the CDR3. Here the CDR3 reads CASSLTGSTDTQYF. The CDR3 coding sequence is TGTGCCAGCAGCTTGACAGGGAGCACAGATACGCAGTATTTT.

J is TRBJ2-7 and V is TRBV29-1; TRBD1 aligns across 10 bases. The CDR3 consists of 12 residues. The germline V gene has CDR1 SQVTM and CDR2 ANQGSEA. With V trimmed by 7 bases and J by 5 bases, 5 bases remained unmatched. The CDR3 loop is CSAGTGDNEQYF. CDR3 DNA sequence: TGCAGCGCCGGGACAGGGGACAACGAGCAGTACTTC.

The V and J genes are TRBV24-1 and TRBJ2-2; TRBD2 agrees at 7 bases. From germline, CDR1 is KGHDR and CDR2 SFDVKD. The V gene end was trimmed by 9 bases and the J gene end by 0 bases; junction bases not matched to a gene: 6. This CDR3 has 15 amino acids. CDR3 sequence: CATGQRDPNTGELFF. The CDR3 nucleotides are TGTGCCACCGGCCAGCGGGATCCGAACACCGGGGAGCTGTTTTTT.

This chain links TRBV2 with TRBJ2-1; no definite D call. CDR1 and CDR2 from the germline V gene are SNHLY and FYNNEI. CDR3 length: 10 amino acids. V was cut by 5 bases and J by 13 bases, with 9 bases left in between. CDR3 amino acids: CASSLYGQFF. In DNA, the CDR3 is TGTGCCAGCAGTTTGTACGGTCAGTTCTTC.

V and J are TRBV25-1 and TRBJ1-1, with D maybe TRBD1 (5 bases). The CDR3 has 12 residues. Per the germline V gene, CDR1 is MGHDK and CDR2 is SYGVNS. The V and J ends lost 3 bases and 10 bases respectively, with 12 bases between them. The CDR3 nucleotides read TGTGCCAGCAGTGATGGGGGACGGATAGCTTTCTTT. Protein: CASSDGGRIAFF.

The V and J genes are TRBV5-4 and TRBJ2-2, with TRBD2 identical over 8 bases. V dropped 3 bases and J dropped 2; count of bases not matched to a gene: 3. Germline V CDR1 and CDR2: SGHNT, YYREEE (reference sequence). The CDR3 spans 15 residues. CDR3 residues: CASSSGTRNTGELFF. The DNA for the CDR3 is TGTGCCAGCAGCTCCGGGACTAGAAACACCGGGGAGCTGTTTTTT. The full variable domain, its missing parts supplied by reference TRBV5-4 and TRBJ2-2, is ETGVTQSPTHLIKTRGQQVTLRCSSQSGHNTVSWYQQALGQGPQFIFQYYREEENGRGNFPPRFSGLQFPNYSSELNVNALELDDSALYLCASSSGTRNTGELFFGEGSRLTVL.

The chain is built from TRBV28 and TRBJ1-5; a weak D match, TRBD1 (6 bases). V lost 7 bases to trimming and J lost 9 bases, with 19 bases between them. CDR3 length: 14 amino acids. The germline V gene encodes CDR1 MDHEN and CDR2 SYDVKM. The CDR3 reads CASTPGGGGWPQHF. The CDR3 region has the DNA TGTGCCAGCACCCCTGGGGGGGGCGGGTGGCCCCAGCATTTT.

V gene TRBV7-3 combines with J gene TRBJ2-1, with TRBD2 identical over 7 bases. This CDR3 has 14 residues. Losses at the gene ends were 5 bases for V and 8 bases for J; bases not matched to a gene: 9. Germline CDR1 SGHTA, CDR2 FQGTGA. DNA of the CDR3: TGTGCCAGCAGCGAGACCGGGACTAAACATGAGCAGTTCTTC. Its translation is CASSETGTKHEQFF.

The chain carries TRBV19 and TRBJ2-7; D possibly corresponds to TRBD2 (5 bases). The CDR3 totals 14 residues. Trimming cost V 7 bases and J 6 bases, with 19 bases left between them. CDR1 LNHDA and CDR2 SQIVND come from the germline V gene (reference sequence). In nucleotides, the CDR3 is TGTGCCAGTACCAACCCTGGGCTAGGAGGCGAGCAGTACTTC. This codes for CASTNPGLGGEQYF.

The J gene is TRBJ2-7, the V gene TRBV11-2, with a tentative D call TRBD1 (6 bases). Trimming removed 4 bases from V and 0 bases from J, with 16 bases in between. Germline V CDR1 and CDR2: SGHAT, FQNNGV. There are 16 residues in the CDR3. CDR3 loop: CASSSFGTPRSYEQYF. Written as DNA, the CDR3 is TGTGCCAGCAGCTCCTTCGGGACACCACGCTCCTACGAGCAGTACTTC.

The chain links TRBV11-2 to TRBJ2-3; 10 positions agree with TRBD2. Germline CDR1 reads SGHAT; CDR2 reads FQNNGV. CDR3 length: 18 amino acids. The V and J ends lost 2 bases and 13 bases, in that order; junction bases with no gene match: 21. CDR3 sequence: CASSLQSLAGSPLYEEYF. The CDR3 nucleotides are TGTGCCAGCAGCTTACAATCACTAGCGGGAAGCCCCCTTTACGAGGAGTATTTT.

V is TRBV19 and J is TRBJ1-1; no clear D. V dropped 6 bases and J dropped 0 bases, with 8 bases sitting between them. The V gene's germline CDR1 is LNHDA and CDR2 SQIVND (reference sequence). The CDR3 is 13 residues long. CDR3 in amino acids: CASSRTLNTEAFF. The CDR3 DNA reads TGTGCCAGTAGCCGGACGCTGAACACTGAAGCTTTCTTT.

In its sample, this clone was seen once. The rearrangement links TRBV2 to TRBJ2-1, with a tentative D call TRBD1 (5 bases). The germline V and J ends were trimmed by 6 bases and 2 bases, with 14 bases remaining between them. The V gene's germline CDR1 is SNHLY and CDR2 FYNNEI. The CDR3 totals 15 residues. This CDR3 is CASRPRDSPYNEQFF. CDR3 nucleotide sequence: TGTGCCAGCAGACCTAGAGACAGCCCCTACAATGAGCAGTTCTTC.

This chain uses TRBV21-1 with TRBJ2-3; the D call TRBD1 from the table was never checked on the DNA. TRBV21-1 is marked as a pseudogene. This CDR3 is built from 17 residues. In nucleotides, the CDR3 is TGTGCCAGCAGCAAAAGCCCGACAGGGGTAGACACAGATACGCAGTATTTT. Amino acids: CASSKSPTGVDTDTQYF.

A remark on this clone: Other DNA sequences in the same sample also yield this CDR3. The chain uses TRBV9 and TRBJ2-1; D may correspond to TRBD1 or TRBD2 (6 bases each). V lost 0 bases and J lost 4, with 11 bases in between. Germline loops: CDR1 SGDLS, CDR2 YYNGEE. The CDR3 contains 15 residues. The CDR3 bases are TGTGCCAGCAGCGTAGAGGGGGGTTCGTACAATGAGCAGTTCTTC. Translation: CASSVEGGSYNEQFF.